The 28 T cell receptor beta chains reported below all come from one sample, sequenced in a study of response to subunit inactivated influenza vaccine. TCRdb recomputed calls from the RT-PCR reads with MiXCR, one row per CDR3 protein. The table shows approximately 730,000 distinct CDR3 sequences, with about 14% occurring only once. The sequencing used PBMCs from blood, collected around 14 days before vaccination. The receptors originated from a man between 45 and 60 years old who received an inactivated influenza vaccine.

The rearrangement links TRBV10-3 to TRBJ2-1, with a tentative D call TRBD2 (6 bases). Trimming took off 5 bases at V and 7 bases at J, with 12 bases between the two ends. The germline CDR1 and CDR2 sequences are ENHRY and SYGVKD. The CDR3 has 13 residues. CDR3 in amino acids: CAISWDSLNEQFF. DNA for the CDR3: TGTGCCATCAGTTGGGACTCTCTAAATGAGCAGTTCTTC.

The chain has TRBV12-5 and TRBJ2-1; 11 bases are a match to TRBD1. Germline CDR1 LGHNT, CDR2 FRNRAP. This CDR3 comprises 15 residues. Trimming at V came to 6 bases and at J to 4 bases, leaving 5 bases not matched to a gene. CDR3: CASGAGTGGYNEQFF. The CDR3 DNA is TGTGCTAGTGGGGCCGGGACAGGGGGTTACAATGAGCAGTTCTTC.

CDR3 sequence reads: CASTSGQAFRGTDTQYF. The CDR3 DNA is TGTGCCAGCACCTCGGGACAGGCCTTTCGGGGCACAGATACGCAGTATTTT. This chain uses TRBV12-3 or TRBV12-4 with TRBJ2-3; 8 positions match TRBD1. CDR3 length: 17 amino acids. The V segment lost 7 bases and the J segment 1 base; nucleotides outside the gene matches: 13.

This chain links TRBV7-2 with TRBJ2-1; TRBD1 or TRBD2 may be the D gene (6 bases each). Trimming left V 5 bases short and J 9 bases short, with 14 bases between. Germline values: CDR1 SGHTA, CDR2 FQGNSA. The CDR3 is 13 amino acids. CDR3 protein: CASSALRGGEQFF. The CDR3 DNA follows: TGTGCCAGCAGCGCACTCAGGGGAGGTGAGCAGTTCTTC.

This clonotype was counted ten times or more. V and J are TRBV5-1 and TRBJ1-2; unclear D gene. The ends were cut back, 1 base at V and 2 bases at J, with 9 bases in the middle. CDR1 is SGHRS and CDR2 is YFSETQ in the germline V gene. CDR3 length equals 14 residues. CDR3 DNA: TGCGCCAGCAGCTTGCGGGTAGGCAACTATGGCTACACCTTC. Translating gives CASSLRVGNYGYTF.

Ten or more counts support this clonotype. The chain combines TRBV28 with TRBJ1-1, with D possibly TRBD1 on 5 matching bases. With 4 bases removed from V and 4 bases from J, the gap between germline ends came to 13 bases. CDR1 and CDR2 from the germline V gene are MDHEN and SYDVKM. The CDR3 extends over 14 amino acids. As DNA, the CDR3 is TGTGCCAGCAGTTACAGGAGCCAGGGCACTGAAGCTTTCTTT. This codes for CASSYRSQGTEAFF.

This clonotype occurred many times. The CDR3 region is CASTEGNSPLHF. DNA of the CDR3: TGCGCCAGCACGGAGGGTAATTCACCCCTCCACTTT. The rearrangement uses TRBV5-1 and TRBJ1-6; D not certain. Trimming took off 6 bases at V and 6 bases at J, with 7 bases between the two ends. CDR1 and CDR2 (germline): SGHRS, YFSETQ. The CDR3 loop spans 12 amino acids. The full variable domain, its missing parts supplied by reference TRBV5-1 and TRBJ1-6, is KAGVTQTPRYLIKTRGQQVTLSCSPISGHRSVSWYQQTPGQGLQFLFEYFSETQRNKGNFPGRFSGRQFSNSRSEMNVSTLELGDSALYLCASTEGNSPLHFGNGTRLTVT.

The table lists this clonotype with a few counts. The gene calls are TRBV6-1 and TRBJ1-1; 9 nucleotides line up with TRBD1. The CDR3 spans 14 residues. Germline loops: CDR1 MNHNS, CDR2 SASEGT. With 6 bases clipped from V and 5 bases from J, the junction kept 7 bases outside the gene matches. The CDR3 DNA reads TGTGCCAGCAGCCGGACAGGGGCAATGACTGAAGCTTTCTTT. It is translated as CASSRTGAMTEAFF.

The chain employs TRBV19 and TRBJ1-2, with 9 bases fitting TRBD1. After removal of 3 bases from V and 0 bases from J, the junction contained 5 bases not matched to a gene. CDR3 length: 16 residues. Germline V gene sequence: CDR1 LNHDA, CDR2 SQIVND (reference sequence). CDR3 DNA sequence: TGTGCCAGTAGTATCGGGGACAGGGCCCCTAACTATGGCTACACCTTC. It codes for CASSIGDRAPNYGYTF.

The gene calls are TRBV27 and TRBJ2-7; 8 bases match TRBD2. This CDR3 comprises 14 residues. The V gene end was trimmed by 6 bases and the J gene end by 5 bases; junction bases not matched to a gene: 9. Germline values: CDR1 MNHEY, CDR2 SMNVEV (reference sequence). This CDR3 is CASRQLAATHEQYF. The CDR3 coding sequence is TGTGCCAGCAGGCAACTAGCGGCTACCCACGAGCAGTACTTC.

This chain uses TRBV5-1 with TRBJ2-6; D unresolved. Germline V lookup: CDR1 SGHRS, CDR2 YFSETQ. V lost 4 bases and J lost 6, with 8 bases in between. The CDR3 contains 13 residues. The CDR3 DNA reads as TGCGCCAGCAGCCCGGCGTCGGCCAACGTCCTGACTTTC. This encodes CASSPASANVLTF.

This clonotype was seen many times. The chain couples TRBV5-1 to TRBJ1-1; unclear D gene. V lost 2 bases and J 5 bases, leaving 13 bases between the germline ends. This CDR3 has 14 residues. Germline V lookup: CDR1 SGHRS, CDR2 YFSETQ. CDR3 sequence: CASSLAPWVTEAFF. DNA for the CDR3: TGCGCCAGCAGCTTAGCCCCCTGGGTTACTGAAGCTTTCTTT.

This clonotype was seen only a few times. CDR3 DNA sequence: TGTGCCAGCAGTGTTACAGACACTTACAATGAGCAGTTCTTC. Amino acids: CASSVTDTYNEQFF. The chain is built from TRBV2 and TRBJ2-1; D uncertain. In germline, CDR1 is SNHLY, CDR2 FYNNEI. CDR3 length: 14 residues. The V gene lost 4 bases and the J gene lost 4 bases, with 11 bases spanning the gap.

This clonotype was recorded at least ten times. The chain recombines TRBV6-5 with TRBJ2-5; TRBD2 matches at 10 bases. The germline gives CDR1 MNHEY, CDR2 SVGAGI. The V gene end was trimmed by 1 base and the J gene end by 5 bases; junction bases not matched to a gene: 4. This CDR3 is built from 15 residues. CDR3 amino acids: CASSYLAGGSETQYF. The CDR3 nucleotides read TGTGCCAGCAGTTACTTAGCGGGGGGTTCGGAGACCCAGTACTTC.

The chain combines TRBV2 with TRBJ2-2; 9 bases agree with TRBD1. The trim removed 7 bases at V and 5 bases at J, leaving 8 bases unmatched. This CDR3 spans 15 amino acids. Germline V gives CDR1 SNHLY, CDR2 FYNNEI. The CDR3 region is CASNPGQGGTGELFF. The CDR3 region has the DNA TGTGCCAGCAACCCGGGACAGGGAGGGACCGGGGAGCTGTTTTTT.

This clonotype was counted a few times. The rearrangement joins TRBV12-3 or TRBV12-4 to TRBJ2-7; D uncertain. This CDR3 is built from 14 residues. The V end was cut by 6 bases, the J end by 3 bases, with 15 bases between. The DNA for the CDR3 is TGTGCCAGCAGCAAAGGACGGTCGGGCTACGAGCAGTACTTC. Encoded protein: CASSKGRSGYEQYF.

This clonotype was seen more than once but under ten times. CDR3 amino acids: CASTYRGRGTDTQYF. The DNA for the CDR3 is TGTGCCAGCACTTACAGGGGGCGCGGCACAGATACGCAGTATTTT. The V call is TRBV28, the J call TRBJ2-3; 9 bases are a match to TRBD1. CDR3 length: 15 amino acids. With V trimmed by 7 bases and J by 1 base, 6 bases remained unmatched. CDR1 and CDR2 from the germline V gene are MDHEN and SYDVKM.

In its sample, this clonotype was seen many times. V gene TRBV28 combines with J gene TRBJ1-4; no reliable D call. With 5 bases removed from V and 7 bases from J, the gap between germline ends came to 5 bases. The V gene's germline CDR1 is MDHEN and CDR2 SYDVKM. This CDR3 region has 11 residues. CDR3 bases: TGTGCCAGCAGTCCCGGTGAAAAACTGTTTTTT. It translates to CASSPGEKLFF. Based on the CDR3 plus reference TRBV28 and TRBJ1-4, the full variable domain is DVKVTQSSRYLVKRTGEKVFLECVQDMDHENMFWYRQDPGLGLRLIYFSYDVKMKEKGDIPEGYSVSREKKERFSLILESASTNQTSMYLCASSPGEKLFFGSGTQLSVL.

This clonotype has just a few counts. The chain couples TRBV28 to TRBJ2-7, with TRBD2 as a possible D gene (7 bases). Trimming removed 5 bases from V and 4 bases from J, with 12 bases in between. The CDR3 runs 13 residues. Germline V gene data show CDR1 as MDHEN and CDR2 as SYDVKM. CDR3 sequence reads: CASSRGGWYEQYF. CDR3 nucleotide sequence: TGTGCCAGCAGTAGGGGGGGCTGGTACGAGCAGTACTTC.

This clonotype was seen a few times. V gene TRBV2 combines with J gene TRBJ1-5; maybe TRBD1 (6 bases). The CDR3 sequence is 14 residues long. V shed 7 bases and J shed 3 bases, with 13 bases lying between them. Germline V gene sequence: CDR1 SNHLY, CDR2 FYNNEI. The CDR3 region has the DNA TGTGCCAGCACCCAGGGGAGTGTCAATCAGCCCCAGCATTTT. It codes for CASTQGSVNQPQHF. Complete variable domain (other parts from reference TRBV2 and TRBJ1-5): EPEVTQTPSHQVTQMGQEVILRCVPISNHLYFYWYRQILGQKVEFLVSFYNNEISEKSEIFDDQFSVERPDGSNFTLKIRSTKLEDSAMYFCASTQGSVNQPQHFGDGTRLSIL.

This clonotype was recorded many times. V gene TRBV7-2 combines with J gene TRBJ2-5; TRBD2 matches 14 bases. CDR1 is SGHTA and CDR2 is FQGNSA in the germline V gene. J gave up 2 bases and V 4 bases, and 0 bases lay outside the gene matches. The CDR3 sequence is 15 residues long. CDR3: CASSWTSGGQETQYF. The CDR3 nucleotides are TGTGCCAGCAGCTGGACTAGCGGGGGGCAAGAGACCCAGTACTTC. The variable domain in full, with the rest retrieved from reference TRBV7-2 and TRBJ2-5, is GAGVSQSPSNKVTEKGKDVELRCDPISGHTALYWYRQSLGQGLEFLIYFQGNSAPDKSGLPSDRFSAERTGGSVSTLTIQRTQQEDSAVYLCASSWTSGGQETQYFGPGTRLLVL.

This clonotype was found many times. The chain recombines TRBV20-1 with TRBJ2-1, with D hard to call. This CDR3 has 11 amino acids. Germline values: CDR1 DFQATT, CDR2 SNEGSKA (reference sequence). Trimming removed 0 bases from V and 5 bases from J, with 2 bases in between. The CDR3 region is CSARDDNEQFF. The CDR3 coding sequence is TGCAGTGCTAGAGATGACAATGAGCAGTTCTTC.

In this sample, this clonotype turned up a few times. The rearrangement joins TRBV3-1 to TRBJ1-4; 7 bases are a match to TRBD1. V dropped 2 bases and J dropped 7; count of bases not matched to a gene: 7. The CDR3 totals 15 residues. Germline CDR1 LGHDT, CDR2 YNNKEL (reference sequence). The CDR3 DNA reads TGTGCCAGCAGCCAACCGACAGGGATCGGTGAAAAACTGTTTTTT. This translates into CASSQPTGIGEKLFF.

This clonotype was seen many times. The chain is built from TRBV28 and TRBJ1-6; 11 bases line up with TRBD1. The CDR3 runs 15 residues. J was trimmed by 9 bases and V by 1 base; bases with no gene match: 2. The germline CDR1 and CDR2 sequences are MDHEN and SYDVKM. The CDR3 sequence: CASSLSGTGGSPLHF. The CDR3, as DNA: TGTGCCAGCAGTTTATCAGGGACAGGGGGTTCACCCCTCCACTTT.

V is TRBV10-3 and J is TRBJ2-5; tentatively, D is TRBD1 (6 bases). Trimming took 7 bases from V and 1 from J, leaving 16 bases between them. The CDR3 runs 15 residues. CDR1 and CDR2 from the germline V gene are ENHRY and SYGVKD. The CDR3 loop reads CAITRGQGPQETQYF. The CDR3 DNA sequence: TGTGCCATCACTCGTGGGCAGGGGCCCCAAGAGACCCAGTACTTC.

This clonotype was counted a few times. V gene TRBV29-1 combines with J gene TRBJ1-1; 7 positions agree with TRBD1. The CDR3 spans 14 residues. The germline V gene encodes CDR1 SQVTM and CDR2 ANQGSEA. With V trimmed by 7 bases and J by 1 base, 9 bases remained unmatched. CDR3 sequence: CSARQGVRNTEAFF. CDR3 nucleotides: TGCAGCGCGCGGCAGGGGGTGAGGAACACTGAAGCTTTCTTT.

The genes are TRBV6-2 or TRBV6-3 and TRBJ2-1; tentatively, D is TRBD1 (6 bases). V was clipped by 0 bases and J by 4 bases, with 10 bases between them. The germline V gene encodes CDR1 MNHEY and CDR2 SVGEGT. The CDR3 has 15 residues. CDR3 nucleotides: TGTGCCAGCAGTTACTCGCCGACAGGTTACAATGAGCAGTTCTTC. This sequence encodes CASSYSPTGYNEQFF.

This clonotype was detected ten times or more. The J gene is TRBJ2-6, the V gene TRBV24-1; D not certain. The CDR3 consists of 16 residues. Germline CDR1 and CDR2: KGHDR and SFDVKD. Trimming stripped 2 bases from V and 0 bases from J, with 7 bases between. In DNA form, the CDR3 reads TGTGCCACCAGTGATTCAGCTAACTCTGGGGCCAACGTCCTGACTTTC. Its translation is CATSDSANSGANVLTF.